This entry is about one T cell receptor beta chain. The data were taken from a study of technical replicates of blood from a handful of donors. Profiling relied on immunoSEQ multiplex PCR, and the TCRdb table lists in-frame clones only, not all of them. The table includes around 80,000 clones, around 94% detected once. Per germline, CDR1 GTSNPN and CDR2 SVGIG (reference sequence). This CDR3 comprises 12 residues. Trimming removed 4 bases from V and 8 bases from J, with 11 bases in between. The TCR comes from a human donor in good health. The chain uses TRBV30 and TRBJ1-4; D call uncertain. Material: T cells isolated from PBMCs. The CDR3 reads CAWTDGREKLFF. CDR3 nucleotides: TGTGCCTGGACGGACGGGAGGGAAAAACTGTTTTTT.